These 24 T cell receptor beta chains originate from one sample sequenced in a study of post-analysis software for immune sequencing data. Study outcomes and limitations: Five TRBV segments, including TRBV5-6, TRBV5-1 and TRBV20-1, were more frequent in patients than controls.

Every TCR beta cDNA library bore unique molecular identifiers. Each CDR3 protein is one row after TCRdb ran MiXCR on the PCR reads. The sample holds approximately 260,000 distinct CDR3 sequences, 35% to 45% seen once. Their cognate antigens are unknown. Sequenced input: blood. Source of these receptors: a girl under 18 with multiple sclerosis.

This clonotype was seen many times. V usage is TRBV18 and J usage is TRBJ2-5; D ambiguous. The germline gives CDR1 KGHSH, CDR2 LQKENI. The V end lost 0 bases, the J end lost 3 bases, and 11 bases lay between the germline ends. This CDR3 is built from 15 residues. CDR3: CASSPPLSAEETQYF. The CDR3 coding sequence is TGTGCCAGCTCACCACCTTTATCAGCAGAAGAGACCCAGTACTTC.

This clonotype was picked up many times. V is TRBV29-1 and J is TRBJ2-3; 9 nucleotides match TRBD1. Germline V CDR1 and CDR2: SQVTM, ANQGSEA. V lost 6 bases to trimming and J lost 6 bases; unmatched junction nucleotides: 7. CDR3 length: 13 residues. DNA of the CDR3: TGCAGCGTGGCGGGACAGGGCTCGGATACGCAGTATTTT. This translates into CSVAGQGSDTQYF.

This clonotype was seen a few times. The CDR3 DNA follows: TGTGCCAGCAGTGAAGCGCCCTCGGGGCTAAGCAAAAACATTCAGTACTTC. It specifies CASSEAPSGLSKNIQYF. The chain employs TRBV2 and TRBJ2-4; tentatively, D is TRBD1 or TRBD2 (5 bases each). V dropped 0 bases and J dropped 3 bases, with 15 bases sitting between them. Germline loops: CDR1 SNHLY, CDR2 FYNNEI. The CDR3 is made up of 17 amino acids.

The table lists this clonotype with a few counts. J is TRBJ1-3 and V is TRBV15; perhaps TRBD1 as D (6 bases). CDR1 and CDR2 from the germline V gene are LNHNV and YYDKDF (reference sequence). CDR3 length equals 16 residues. The V gene lost 0 bases and the J gene lost 3 bases, with 12 bases spanning the gap. The CDR3 here is CATSRESGGLGNTIYF. DNA of the CDR3: TGTGCCACCAGCAGAGAGTCCGGGGGCCTTGGAAACACCATATATTTT.

The table lists this clonotype with many counts. This chain connects TRBV4-1 to TRBJ2-3; 14 bases match TRBD2. V gave up 4 bases and J gave up 6 bases; unmatched junction bases: 9. Germline V gene lookup returns CDR1 MGHRA and CDR2 YSYEKL. The CDR3 loop spans 17 amino acids. Here the CDR3 reads CASSPTGTSGRADTQYF. The CDR3 DNA reads TGCGCCAGCAGCCCGACCGGGACTAGCGGGAGAGCGGATACGCAGTATTTT.

Details on this clonotype: A much larger clone differs by one base, so this may be a read error. The chain has TRBV5-1 and TRBJ1-1; TRBD1 agrees at 7 bases. The V and J ends lost 4 bases and 1 base, in that order; junction bases with no gene match: 4. The germline gives CDR1 SGHRS, CDR2 YFSETQ. CDR3 size: 14 residues. The DNA for the CDR3 is TGCGCCAGCAGCACCAGACAGGGGAACACTGAAGCTTTCTTT. It translates to CASSTRQGNTEAFF.

This clonotype showed up many times. J is TRBJ2-3 and V is TRBV18, with TRBD2 matching 9 bases. The CDR3 runs 17 residues. J was trimmed by 2 bases and V by 0 bases; bases with no gene match: 6. CDR1 is KGHSH, CDR2 LQKENI, per germline. CDR3 in DNA: TGTGCCAGCTCACCACCGGTAGCGGGGGACCTCACAGATACGCAGTATTTT. As protein: CASSPPVAGDLTDTQYF.

This clonotype was observed a handful of times. With a much larger clone just one base away, this may be a read error. The chain couples TRBV9 to TRBJ2-3; D possibly corresponds to TRBD2 (6 bases). Germline values: CDR1 SGDLS, CDR2 YYNGEE. Trimming left V 0 bases short and J 1 base short, with 12 bases between. The CDR3 contains 16 residues. The CDR3 bases are TGTGCCAGCAGCGTAGACCCTAGCGCTGGCACAGATACGCAGTATTTT. This encodes CASSVDPSAGTDTQYF. Complete variable domain (other parts from reference TRBV9 and TRBJ2-3): DSGVTQTPKHLITATGQRVTLRCSPRSGDLSVYWYQQSLDQGLQFLIQYYNGEERAKGNILERFSAQQFPDLHSELNLSSLELGDSALYFCASSVDPSAGTDTQYFGPGTRLTVL.

CDR3 DNA sequence: TGCGCCAGCAGCTTGGGTTCTAGCGGAAGCACAGATACGCAGTATTTT. It encodes CASSLGSSGSTDTQYF. J is TRBJ2-3 and V is TRBV5-1, with 7 bases that match TRBD2. Germline CDR1 SGHRS, CDR2 YFSETQ. The CDR3 has 16 amino acids. V gave up 0 bases and J gave up 0 bases; unmatched junction bases: 4.

The chain employs TRBV4-3 and TRBJ2-1, with D uncertain. Germline CDR1 and CDR2: LGHNA and YSLEER. V was cut by 0 bases and J by 1 base, with 10 bases left in between. The CDR3 totals 16 residues. For the CDR3, the DNA is TGCGCCAGCAGCCAAGATCTGGGCAGGTCCTACAATGAGCAGTTCTTC. Protein: CASSQDLGRSYNEQFF.

The V call is TRBV5-1, the J call TRBJ2-2; 10 bases line up with TRBD1. V was pared by 4 bases and J by 1 base, with 1 base of the junction left unmatched. Germline-derived CDR1 and CDR2 are SGHRS and YFSETQ. This CDR3 region has 15 residues. CDR3 DNA sequence: TGCGCCAGCAGCCGGGACAGGGGGAACACCGGGGAGCTGTTTTTT. As protein: CASSRDRGNTGELFF.

For this clonotype: Mismatch with germline at one junction end may stem from a read error. The chain has TRBV6-5 and TRBJ2-6, with TRBD1 identical over 7 bases. Germline loops: CDR1 MNHEY, CDR2 SVGAGI. This CDR3 is 14 amino acids long. CDR3 sequence (DNA): TGTGCCAGCAGACGGGACAGAGGGGCCAATGTCCTGACTTTC. This gives the protein CASRRDRGANVLTF.

To note about this clonotype: A much larger clone lies one base from this, so it may be a read error. This chain links TRBV3-1 with TRBJ2-1; 9 bases map to TRBD1. J gave up 8 bases and V 6 bases, and 11 bases lay outside the gene matches. Germline CDR1 and CDR2: LGHDT and YNNKEL (reference sequence). CDR3 size: 15 residues. The CDR3 reads CASRHTGGACDEQFF. The DNA for the CDR3 is TGTGCCAGCAGGCATACAGGGGGCGCCTGCGATGAGCAGTTCTTC.

This clonotype has ten or more counts. The chain couples TRBV14 to TRBJ2-3, with TRBD2 matching over 7 bases. Unmatched junction bases numbered 5, after V lost 2 bases and J lost 0 bases. This CDR3 has 16 amino acids. CDR1 SGHDN and CDR2 FVKESK come from the germline V gene. CDR3 sequence (DNA): TGTGCCAGCAGCCAATCAGCGGGGCTTAGCACAGATACGCAGTATTTT. Its translation is CASSQSAGLSTDTQYF.

This clonotype was observed at least ten times. The J gene is TRBJ2-5, the V gene TRBV7-8, with 10 bases aligning to TRBD2. The CDR3 covers 16 residues. The V gene's germline CDR1 is SGHVS and CDR2 FQNEAQ. V was pared by 5 bases and J by 5 bases, with 11 bases of the junction left unmatched. The CDR3 reads CASSGLAGGGWETQYF. CDR3 nucleotide sequence: TGTGCCAGCAGCGGCTTAGCGGGAGGAGGTTGGGAGACCCAGTACTTC.

This clonotype was observed once. A junction end diverges from the germline sequence, so it may reflect a read error. The V and J genes are TRBV12-3 or TRBV12-4 and TRBJ2-3; 13 nucleotides match TRBD2. The CDR3 runs 20 residues. The CDR3 region has the DNA TGTGCCAGCAGTTTTCTCGGTCCGGGACTAGCGGGGATGAGGACAGATACGCAATATTTT. Translation: CASSFLGPGLAGMRTDTQYF.

This clonotype appeared a few times. The rearrangement uses TRBV5-1 and TRBJ1-1; no definite D call. CDR3 length: 13 residues. Germline CDR1 reads SGHRS; CDR2 reads YFSETQ. Between the trimmed V and J ends, which lost 7 bases and 5 bases, there was a span of 15 bases. CDR3: CASSLPRETEAFF. The CDR3 DNA reads as TGCGCCAGCTCCCTTCCCCGAGAGACTGAAGCTTTCTTT. The full variable domain, completed using reference TRBV5-1 and TRBJ1-1, is KAGVTQTPRYLIKTRGQQVTLSCSPISGHRSVSWYQQTPGQGLQFLFEYFSETQRNKGNFPGRFSGRQFSNSRSEMNVSTLELGDSALYLCASSLPRETEAFFGQGTRLTVV.

This clonotype was seen at least ten times. This rearrangement joins TRBV4-2 to TRBJ2-1, with 10 bases matching TRBD2. Germline V gene lookup returns CDR1 LGHNA and CDR2 YNFKEQ. This CDR3 spans 19 amino acids. J lost 8 bases, V lost 0 bases, and 16 bases had no gene match. The CDR3 protein is CASSQDPKGLSGRVDEQFF. CDR3 DNA: TGTGCCAGCAGCCAAGATCCCAAGGGGCTGAGCGGGAGGGTAGATGAGCAGTTCTTC.

This clonotype was detected only a few times. As DNA, the CDR3 is TGTGCCAGCTCACCACGACGCTCCTACGAGCAGTACTTC. It codes for CASSPRRSYEQYF. This chain connects TRBV18 to TRBJ2-7; D is unclear. The V end was cut by 1 base, the J end by 0 bases, with 4 bases between. Germline V CDR1 and CDR2: KGHSH, LQKENI. This CDR3 has 13 residues.

This clonotype was recorded at least ten times. The rearrangement uses TRBV7-8 and TRBJ2-1, with D possibly TRBD2 on 7 matching bases. Deletions cut 7 bases from V and 6 bases from J, with 19 bases between. Germline V lookup: CDR1 SGHVS, CDR2 FQNEAQ. The CDR3 sequence is 15 residues long. The CDR3 sequence: CASTLGGAWVNEQFF. The CDR3 bases are TGTGCCAGCACTCTAGGGGGGGCCTGGGTCAATGAGCAGTTCTTC.

This chain uses TRBV5-1 with TRBJ2-1, with TRBD2 matching over 8 bases. V lost 4 bases, J lost 8 bases, and 8 bases stayed unmatched. Per the germline V gene, CDR1 is SGHRS and CDR2 is YFSETQ. The CDR3 contains 14 residues. DNA for the CDR3: TGCGCCAGCAGCCAAGGGACTAGTCGCCATGAGCAGTTCTTC. It is translated as CASSQGTSRHEQFF.

This clonotype has a count of ten or more. This chain joins TRBV3-1 and TRBJ2-5, with D possibly TRBD2 on 5 matching bases. The CDR3 is 15 residues long. V was shortened by 7 bases and J by 9 bases, with 24 bases between the two germline ends. Germline V CDR1 and CDR2: LGHDT, YNNKEL (reference sequence). CDR3 sequence (DNA): TGTGCCAGCATGGGGTCTAGCTCCGGATTTGAGCCCCAGTACTTC. Encoded protein: CASMGSSSGFEPQYF.

The chain carries TRBV28 and TRBJ2-4; the match to TRBD1 covers 7 bases. Germline V gives CDR1 MDHEN, CDR2 SYDVKM. This CDR3 comprises 16 residues. The V gene end was trimmed by 6 bases and the J gene end by 0 bases; junction bases not matched to a gene: 8. The CDR3 here is CASSPGQVIAKNIQYF. For the CDR3, the DNA is TGTGCCAGCAGCCCAGGACAGGTGATAGCCAAAAACATTCAGTACTTC.

This clonotype occurred a few times. This chain links TRBV7-2 with TRBJ1-2; D is unresolved. CDR1 is SGHTA and CDR2 is FQGNSA in the germline V gene. The CDR3 extends over 14 amino acids. Trimming pared 1 base from V and 0 bases from J, leaving 6 bases between. CDR3 sequence reads: CASSLGDPNYGYTF. The CDR3 DNA follows: TGTGCCAGCAGCTTAGGGGATCCTAACTATGGCTACACCTTC.